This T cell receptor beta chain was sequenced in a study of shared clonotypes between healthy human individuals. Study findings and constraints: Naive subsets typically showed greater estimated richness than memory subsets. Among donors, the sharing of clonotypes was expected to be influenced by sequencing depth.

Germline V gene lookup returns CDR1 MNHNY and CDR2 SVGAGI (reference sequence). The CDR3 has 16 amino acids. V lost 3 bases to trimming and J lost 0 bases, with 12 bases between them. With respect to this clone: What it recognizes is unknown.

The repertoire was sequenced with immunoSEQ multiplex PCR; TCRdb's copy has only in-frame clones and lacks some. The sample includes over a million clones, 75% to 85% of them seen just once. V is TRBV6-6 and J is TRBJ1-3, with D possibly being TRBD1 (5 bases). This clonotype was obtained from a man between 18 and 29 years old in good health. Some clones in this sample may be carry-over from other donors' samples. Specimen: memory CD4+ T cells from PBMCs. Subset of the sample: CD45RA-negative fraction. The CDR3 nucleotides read TGTGCCAGCAGTTATCCGGCAGGGCGCTCTGGAAACACCATATATTTT. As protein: CASSYPAGRSGNTIYF.